This T cell receptor beta chain appears in the sequencing data of a study of OX40 agonist ivuxolimab in advanced cancers. About the research overall: Intravenous ivuxolimab at 0.01 to 10 mg/kg was given to patients every 2 weeks. A diagnosis of hepatocellular carcinoma, melanoma, renal cell or head and neck cancer was present in dose-escalation patients.

With regard to this clone: As yet, its antigen is unknown.

Clones were sequenced by immunoSEQ multiplex PCR, and TCRdb holds only the in-frame ones, with some missing. Here the sample spans around 47,000 clones, roughly nine tenths being singletons. Any history of autoimmune disease or systemic immunosuppression disqualified patients. Trimming removed 0 bases at V and 8 bases at J, with 7 bases between. Germline V gives CDR1 MNHEY, CDR2 SVGAGI. The length of the CDR3 is 12 residues. Whole-study findings and limits: The study found that CD8+ T cells averaged more expanded clones than CD4+.

Source: CD4+ or CD8+ T cells sorted from blood, taken in a trial of the OX40 agonist ivuxolimab. This receptor was identified in an adult with an advanced solid tumor such as melanoma, head and neck, liver or kidney cancer. V usage is TRBV6-5 and J usage is TRBJ1-2; tentative D call: TRBD1 (6 bases). The CDR3 DNA is TGTGCCAGCAGTTACTCAGGGGGGGGCTACACCTTC. Amino acid sequence: CASSYSGGGYTF.